This TCR beta chain was recovered during a study of blood T cells in healthy people across ages. On this clonotype itself: The antigen remains unidentified.

Total RNA was extracted at no less than 6 micrograms per sample. Primed by a sample-barcoded 5' primer and a J-beta primer mix, a second PCR proceeded for 7 to 11 cycles. TCRdb reprocessed the 5' RACE reads with MiXCR, giving one entry per CDR3 protein. The sample carries 540,000 or so distinct CDR3 sequences, 25% to 30% recorded once. General study points: More naive CD4+ cells and higher diversity marked long-lived donors relative to aged donors.

J was trimmed by 2 bases and V by 5 bases; bases with no gene match: 10. There are 16 residues in the CDR3. Germline V lookup: CDR1 SGHTA, CDR2 FQGNSA. This sequence was found in a woman aged 70-85 years in good health. Sequenced sample: blood. The V and J genes are TRBV7-2 and TRBJ1-2, with 8 positions matching TRBD1. CDR3 nucleotides: TGTGCCAGCAGCGAAACCCCAGGGGGCTTCAACTATGGCTACACCTTC. Protein: CASSETPGGFNYGYTF.